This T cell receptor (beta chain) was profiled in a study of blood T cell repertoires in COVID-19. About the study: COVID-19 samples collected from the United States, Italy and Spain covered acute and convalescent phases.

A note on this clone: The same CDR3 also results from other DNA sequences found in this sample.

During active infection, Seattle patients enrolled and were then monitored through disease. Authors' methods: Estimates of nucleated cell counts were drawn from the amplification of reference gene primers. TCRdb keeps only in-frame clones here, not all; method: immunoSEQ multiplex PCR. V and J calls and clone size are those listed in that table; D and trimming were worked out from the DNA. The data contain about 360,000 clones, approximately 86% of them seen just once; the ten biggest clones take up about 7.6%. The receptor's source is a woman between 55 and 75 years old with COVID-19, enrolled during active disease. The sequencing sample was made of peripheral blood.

CDR3 bases: TGTGCCAGCAGCGGTACAGGGGAAGGCGAGCAGTACTTC. It translates to CASSGTGEGEQYF. The chain employs TRBV9 and TRBJ2-7, with TRBD1 identical over 7 bases. The trim removed 3 bases at V and 6 bases at J, leaving 6 bases unmatched. Per germline, CDR1 SGDLS and CDR2 YYNGEE. The CDR3 totals 13 residues.